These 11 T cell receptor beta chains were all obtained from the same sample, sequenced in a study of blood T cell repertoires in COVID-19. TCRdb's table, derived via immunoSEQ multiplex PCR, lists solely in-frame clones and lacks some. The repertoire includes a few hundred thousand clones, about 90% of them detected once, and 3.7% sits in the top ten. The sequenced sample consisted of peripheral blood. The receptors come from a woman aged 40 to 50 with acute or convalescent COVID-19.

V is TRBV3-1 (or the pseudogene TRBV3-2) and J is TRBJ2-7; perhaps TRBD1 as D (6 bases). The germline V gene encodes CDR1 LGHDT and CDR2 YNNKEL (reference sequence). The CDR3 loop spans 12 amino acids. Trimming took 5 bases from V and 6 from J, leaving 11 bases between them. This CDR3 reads CASSNTGTEQYV. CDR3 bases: TGTGCCAGCAGCAACACAGGGACCGAGCAGTACGTC.

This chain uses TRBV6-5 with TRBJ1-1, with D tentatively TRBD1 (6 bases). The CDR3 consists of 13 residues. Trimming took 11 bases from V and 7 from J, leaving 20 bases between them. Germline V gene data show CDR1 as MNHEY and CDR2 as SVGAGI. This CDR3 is CAVRGGGVIEAFF. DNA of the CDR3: TGTGCCGTCCGCGGGGGGGGCGTAATTGAAGCTTTCTTT.

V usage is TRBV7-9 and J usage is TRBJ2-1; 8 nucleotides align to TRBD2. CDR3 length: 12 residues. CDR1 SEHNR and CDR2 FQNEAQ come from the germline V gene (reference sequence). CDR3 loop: CTSAGGHNEQFF. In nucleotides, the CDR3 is TGTACCTCGGCGGGGGGACACAATGAGCAGTTCTTC.

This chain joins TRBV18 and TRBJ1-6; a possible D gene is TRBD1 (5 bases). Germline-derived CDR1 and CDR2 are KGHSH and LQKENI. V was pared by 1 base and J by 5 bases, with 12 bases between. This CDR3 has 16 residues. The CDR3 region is CASSPQGLRDNSPLHF. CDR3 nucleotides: TGTGCCAGCTCACCACAGGGGCTCAGGGATAATTCACCCCTCCACTTT.

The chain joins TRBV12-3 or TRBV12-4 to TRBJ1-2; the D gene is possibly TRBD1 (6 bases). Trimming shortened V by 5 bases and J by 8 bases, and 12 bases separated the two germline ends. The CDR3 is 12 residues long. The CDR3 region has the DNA TGTGCCAGCAGTCCAACAGGGACGGGCTACACCTTC. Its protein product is CASSPTGTGYTF.

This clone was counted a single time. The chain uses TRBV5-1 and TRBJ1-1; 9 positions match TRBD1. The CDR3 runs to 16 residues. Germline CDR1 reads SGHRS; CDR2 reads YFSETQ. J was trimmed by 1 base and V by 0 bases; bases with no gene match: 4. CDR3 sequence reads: CASSLVTGGTNTEAFF. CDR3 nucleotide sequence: TGCGCCAGCAGCTTGGTGACAGGGGGAACGAACACTGAAGCTTTCTTT.

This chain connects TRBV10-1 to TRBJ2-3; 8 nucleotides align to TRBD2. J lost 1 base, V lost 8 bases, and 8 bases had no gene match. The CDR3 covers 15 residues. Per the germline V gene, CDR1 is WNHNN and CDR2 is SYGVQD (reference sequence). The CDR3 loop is CASSLGGGRTDTQYF. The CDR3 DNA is TGCGCCAGCTCCCTAGGCGGGGGGCGCACAGATACGCAGTATTTT.

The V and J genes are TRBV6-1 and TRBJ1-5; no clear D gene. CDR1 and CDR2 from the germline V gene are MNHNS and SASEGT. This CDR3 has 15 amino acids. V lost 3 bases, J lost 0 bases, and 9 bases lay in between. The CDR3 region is CASSEGRHSNQPQHF. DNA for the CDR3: TGTGCCAGCAGTGAGGGCAGACATAGCAATCAGCCCCAGCATTTT.

DNA for the CDR3: TGTGCCAGCAGCAGAGGGTATAAGGTCGCCGGGGAGCTGTTTTTT. Translation gives CASSRGYKVAGELFF. J is TRBJ2-2 and V is TRBV11-2, with D tentatively TRBD2 (5 bases). Germline-derived CDR1 and CDR2 are SGHAT and FQNNGV. Trimming left V 5 bases short and J 6 bases short, with 16 bases between. The CDR3 extends over 15 amino acids.

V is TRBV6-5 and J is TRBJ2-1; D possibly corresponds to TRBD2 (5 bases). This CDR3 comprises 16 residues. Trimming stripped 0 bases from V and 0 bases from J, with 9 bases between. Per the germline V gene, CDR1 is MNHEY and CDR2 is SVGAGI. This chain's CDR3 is CASSYSVGSSYNEQFF. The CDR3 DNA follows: TGTGCCAGCAGTTACTCGGTAGGGAGCTCCTACAATGAGCAGTTCTTC.

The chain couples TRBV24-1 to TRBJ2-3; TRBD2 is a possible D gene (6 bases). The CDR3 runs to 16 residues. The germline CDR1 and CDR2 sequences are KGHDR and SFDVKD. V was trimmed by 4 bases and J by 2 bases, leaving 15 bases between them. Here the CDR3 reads CATSEVAEDFTDTQYF. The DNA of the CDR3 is TGTGCCACCAGTGAGGTAGCGGAGGACTTCACAGATACGCAGTATTTT.